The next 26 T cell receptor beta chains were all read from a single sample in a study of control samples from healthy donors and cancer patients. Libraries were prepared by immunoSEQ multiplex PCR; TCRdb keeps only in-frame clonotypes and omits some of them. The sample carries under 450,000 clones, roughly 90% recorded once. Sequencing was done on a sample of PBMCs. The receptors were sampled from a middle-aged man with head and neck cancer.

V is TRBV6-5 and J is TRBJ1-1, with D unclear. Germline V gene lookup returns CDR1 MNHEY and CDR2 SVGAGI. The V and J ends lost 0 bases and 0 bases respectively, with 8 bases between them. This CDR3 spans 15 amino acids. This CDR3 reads CASSYSTTLNTEAFF. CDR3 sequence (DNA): TGTGCCAGCAGTTACTCGACGACCTTGAACACTGAAGCTTTCTTT.

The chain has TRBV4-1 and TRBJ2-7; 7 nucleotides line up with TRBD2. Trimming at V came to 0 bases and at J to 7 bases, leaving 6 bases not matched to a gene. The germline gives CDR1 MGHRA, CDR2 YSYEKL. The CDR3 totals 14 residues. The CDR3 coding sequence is TGCGCCAGCAGCCAAGATGCACTAGCGCGAGAGCAGTACTTC. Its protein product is CASSQDALAREQYF.

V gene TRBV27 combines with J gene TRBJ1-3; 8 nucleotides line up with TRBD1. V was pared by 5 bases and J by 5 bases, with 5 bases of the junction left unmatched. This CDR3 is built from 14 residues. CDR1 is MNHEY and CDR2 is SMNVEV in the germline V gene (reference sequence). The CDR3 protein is CASSPRDRRNTIYF. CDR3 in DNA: TGTGCCAGCAGTCCCCGGGACAGGAGAAACACCATATATTTT.

CDR3: CASSLAATSGYNEQFF. CDR3 sequence (DNA): TGTGCCAGCAGTTTGGCGGCGACTAGCGGGTACAATGAGCAGTTCTTC. The J gene is TRBJ2-1, the V gene TRBV27; 10 nucleotides agree with TRBD2. The CDR3 sequence is 16 residues long. The ends lost 3 bases at V and 4 bases at J; junction bases unmatched: 6. Per germline, CDR1 MNHEY and CDR2 SMNVEV (reference sequence).

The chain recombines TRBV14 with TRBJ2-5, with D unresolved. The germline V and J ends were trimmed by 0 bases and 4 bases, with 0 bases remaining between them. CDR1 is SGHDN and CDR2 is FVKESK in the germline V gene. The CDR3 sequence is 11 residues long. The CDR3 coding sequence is TGTGCCAGCAGCCAAGAAGAGACCCAGTACTTC. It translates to CASSQEETQYF.

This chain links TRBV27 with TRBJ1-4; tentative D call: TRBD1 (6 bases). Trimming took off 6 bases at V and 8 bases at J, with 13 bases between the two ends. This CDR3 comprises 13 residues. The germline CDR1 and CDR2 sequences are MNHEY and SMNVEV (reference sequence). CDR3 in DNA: TGTGCCAGCAGAGCTTCCACAGGGGAAAAACTGTTTTTT. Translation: CASRASTGEKLFF.

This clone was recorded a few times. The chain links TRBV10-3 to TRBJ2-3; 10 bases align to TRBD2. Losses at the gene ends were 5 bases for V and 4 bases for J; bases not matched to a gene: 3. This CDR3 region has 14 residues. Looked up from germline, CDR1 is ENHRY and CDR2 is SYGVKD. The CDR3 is CAISPGLASDTQYF. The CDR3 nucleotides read TGTGCCATCAGTCCGGGACTAGCGTCAGATACGCAGTATTTT.

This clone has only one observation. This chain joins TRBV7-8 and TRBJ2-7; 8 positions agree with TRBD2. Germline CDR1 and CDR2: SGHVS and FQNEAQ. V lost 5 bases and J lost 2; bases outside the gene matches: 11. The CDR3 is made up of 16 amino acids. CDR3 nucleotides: TGTGCCAGCAGCCGGGGGGGGACGCTTGACACCTACGAGCAGTACTTC. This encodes CASSRGGTLDTYEQYF.

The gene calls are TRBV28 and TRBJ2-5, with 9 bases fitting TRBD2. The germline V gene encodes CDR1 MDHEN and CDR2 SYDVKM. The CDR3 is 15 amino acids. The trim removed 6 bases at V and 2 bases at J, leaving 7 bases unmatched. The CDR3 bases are TGTGCCAGCAGGGGGCCTAGCGGGGCACAAGAGACCCAGTACTTC. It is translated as CASRGPSGAQETQYF.

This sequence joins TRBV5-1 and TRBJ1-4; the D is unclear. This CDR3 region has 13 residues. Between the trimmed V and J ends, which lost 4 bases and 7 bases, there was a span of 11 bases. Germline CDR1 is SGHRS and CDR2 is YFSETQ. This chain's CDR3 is CASSEGRGEKLFF. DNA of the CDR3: TGCGCCAGCAGCGAAGGTCGGGGTGAAAAACTGTTTTTT.

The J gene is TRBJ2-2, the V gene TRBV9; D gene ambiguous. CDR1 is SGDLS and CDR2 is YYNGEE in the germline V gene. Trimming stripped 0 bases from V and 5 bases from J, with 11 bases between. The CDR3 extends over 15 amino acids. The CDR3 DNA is TGTGCCAGCAGCGTAGATCCCTTGCGAACCGGGGAGCTGTTTTTT. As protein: CASSVDPLRTGELFF.

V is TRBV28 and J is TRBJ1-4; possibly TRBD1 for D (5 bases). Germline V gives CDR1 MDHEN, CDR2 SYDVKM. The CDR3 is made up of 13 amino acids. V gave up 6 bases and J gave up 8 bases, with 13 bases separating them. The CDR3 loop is CASSLQGREKLFF. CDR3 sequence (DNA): TGTGCCAGCAGCCTCCAGGGACGGGAAAAACTGTTTTTT.

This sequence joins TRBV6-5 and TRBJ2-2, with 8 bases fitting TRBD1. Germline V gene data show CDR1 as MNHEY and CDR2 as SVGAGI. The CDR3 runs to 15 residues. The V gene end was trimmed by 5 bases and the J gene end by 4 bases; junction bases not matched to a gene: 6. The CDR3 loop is CASSTWTGSTGELFF. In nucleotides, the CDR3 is TGTGCCAGCAGTACCTGGACAGGGAGCACCGGGGAGCTGTTTTTT.

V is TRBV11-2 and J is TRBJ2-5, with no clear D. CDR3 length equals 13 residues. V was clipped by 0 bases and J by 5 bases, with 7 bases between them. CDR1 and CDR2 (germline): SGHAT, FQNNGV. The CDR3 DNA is TGTGCCAGCAGCTTAGAGGTGGGCGAGACCCAGTACTTC. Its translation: CASSLEVGETQYF. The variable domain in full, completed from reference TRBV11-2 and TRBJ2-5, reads EAGVAQSPRYKIIEKRQSVAFWCNPISGHATLYWYQQILGQGPKLLIQFQNNGVVDDSQLPKDRFSAERLKGVDSTLKIQPAKLEDSAVYLCASSLEVGETQYFGPGTRLLVL.

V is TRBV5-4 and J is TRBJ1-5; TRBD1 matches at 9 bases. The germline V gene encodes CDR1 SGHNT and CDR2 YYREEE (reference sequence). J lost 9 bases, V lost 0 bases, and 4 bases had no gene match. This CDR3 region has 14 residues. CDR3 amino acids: CASSLGQGGGPQHF. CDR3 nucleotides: TGTGCCAGCAGCTTGGGACAGGGGGGAGGGCCCCAGCATTTT.

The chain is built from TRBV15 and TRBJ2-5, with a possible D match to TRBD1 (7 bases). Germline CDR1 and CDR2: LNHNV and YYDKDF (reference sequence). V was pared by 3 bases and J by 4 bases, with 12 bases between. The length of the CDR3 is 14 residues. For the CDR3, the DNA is TGTGCCACCAGCAGGGACTACAGGGGAGAGACCCAGTACTTC. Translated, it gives CATSRDYRGETQYF.

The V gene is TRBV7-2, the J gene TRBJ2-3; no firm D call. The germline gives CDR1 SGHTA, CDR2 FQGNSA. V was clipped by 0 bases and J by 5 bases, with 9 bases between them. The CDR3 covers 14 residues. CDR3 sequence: CASSLARRVDTQYF. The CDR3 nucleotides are TGTGCCAGCAGCTTAGCTAGGCGCGTAGATACGCAGTATTTT. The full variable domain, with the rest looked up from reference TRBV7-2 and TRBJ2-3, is GAGVSQSPSNKVTEKGKDVELRCDPISGHTALYWYRQSLGQGLEFLIYFQGNSAPDKSGLPSDRFSAERTGGSVSTLTIQRTQQEDSAVYLCASSLARRVDTQYFGPGTRLTVL.

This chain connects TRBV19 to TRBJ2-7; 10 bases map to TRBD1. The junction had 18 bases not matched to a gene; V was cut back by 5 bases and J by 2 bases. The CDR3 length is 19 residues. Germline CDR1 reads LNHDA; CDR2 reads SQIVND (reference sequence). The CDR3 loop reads CASSPSGQGLLGSPYEQYF. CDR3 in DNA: TGTGCCAGTAGTCCGTCGGGACAGGGGCTTTTAGGTTCCCCCTACGAGCAGTACTTC.

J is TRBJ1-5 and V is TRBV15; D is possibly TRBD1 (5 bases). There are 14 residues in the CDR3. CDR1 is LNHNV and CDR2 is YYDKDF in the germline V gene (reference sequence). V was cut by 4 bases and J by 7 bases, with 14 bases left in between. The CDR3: CATSNAGSRQPQHF. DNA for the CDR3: TGTGCCACCAGCAATGCAGGGTCAAGGCAGCCCCAGCATTTT.

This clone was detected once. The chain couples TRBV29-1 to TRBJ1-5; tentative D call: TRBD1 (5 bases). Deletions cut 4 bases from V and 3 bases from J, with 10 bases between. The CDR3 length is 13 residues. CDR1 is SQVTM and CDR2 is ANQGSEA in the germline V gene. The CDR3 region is CSVGGGDNQPQHF. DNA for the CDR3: TGCAGCGTTGGGGGAGGGGACAATCAGCCCCAGCATTTT.

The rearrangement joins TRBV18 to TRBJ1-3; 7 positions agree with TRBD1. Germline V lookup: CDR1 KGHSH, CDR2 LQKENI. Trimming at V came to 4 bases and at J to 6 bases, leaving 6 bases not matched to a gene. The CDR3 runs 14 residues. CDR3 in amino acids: CASSLSGTENTIYF. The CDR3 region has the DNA TGTGCCAGCTCACTGTCCGGGACAGAAAACACCATATATTTT.

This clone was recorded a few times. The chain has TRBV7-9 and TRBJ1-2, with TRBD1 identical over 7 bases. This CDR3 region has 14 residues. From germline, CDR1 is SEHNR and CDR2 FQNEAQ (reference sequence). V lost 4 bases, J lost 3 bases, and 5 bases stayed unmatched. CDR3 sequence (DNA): TGTGCCAGCAGCTCGCATCAGGGGGACTATGGCTACACCTTC. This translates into CASSSHQGDYGYTF.

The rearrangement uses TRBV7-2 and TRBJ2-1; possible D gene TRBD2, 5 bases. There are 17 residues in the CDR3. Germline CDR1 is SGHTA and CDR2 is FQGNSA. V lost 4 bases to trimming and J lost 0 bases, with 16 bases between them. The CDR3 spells CASSSGPTGSSYNEQFF. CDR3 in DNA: TGTGCCAGCAGCTCCGGCCCGACGGGAAGCTCCTACAATGAGCAGTTCTTC.

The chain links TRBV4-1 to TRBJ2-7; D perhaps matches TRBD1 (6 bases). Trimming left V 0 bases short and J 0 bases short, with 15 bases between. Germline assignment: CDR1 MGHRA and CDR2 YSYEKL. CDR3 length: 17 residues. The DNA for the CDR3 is TGCGCCAGCAGCCAAGAGACAGGTAATCCTAACTCCTACGAGCAGTACTTC. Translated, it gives CASSQETGNPNSYEQYF.

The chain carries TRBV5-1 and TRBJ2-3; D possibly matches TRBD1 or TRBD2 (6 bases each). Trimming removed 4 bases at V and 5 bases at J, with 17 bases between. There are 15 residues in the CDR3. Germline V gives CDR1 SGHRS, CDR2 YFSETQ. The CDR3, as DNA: TGCGCCAGCAGCGGGAGTCCGGGGGCCGAAGATACGCAGTATTTT. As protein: CASSGSPGAEDTQYF.

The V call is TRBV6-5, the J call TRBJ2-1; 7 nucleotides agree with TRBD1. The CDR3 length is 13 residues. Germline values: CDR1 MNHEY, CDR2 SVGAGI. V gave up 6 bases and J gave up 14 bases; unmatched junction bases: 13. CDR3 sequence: CASSVHGQDSEFF. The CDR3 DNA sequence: TGTGCCAGCAGCGTCCACGGACAGGACTCCGAGTTCTTC.